The rows below give T cell receptor beta chains drawn from one sample of a study of T cell responses to AZD1222 COVID-19 vaccine. Profiling relied on immunoSEQ multiplex PCR, and the TCRdb table lists in-frame clones only, not all of them. Of some 49,000 clones listed, roughly 80% were seen once; the top ten hold roughly 6.6%. Sample: peripheral blood, taken on day 0 of AZD1222 vaccination. The receptors derive from an adult in good health. Both conserved end residues are part of each CDR3. The D gene is left open where the match is weak. Some rows have no size entry. The others give once, few or many, or a class for an expanded clone.

clone_size d_call j_call v_call cdr3_aa cdr3_nt
- - TRBJ1-1 TRBV2 CASSERDRPGAEAFF TGTGCCAGCAGTGAACGGGACCGCCCTGGAGCTGAAGCTTTCTTT
- - TRBJ2-5 TRBV29-1 CSGRVGIETQYF TGCAGCGGGCGGGTGGGGATTGAGACCCAGTACTTC
- TRBD1 TRBJ2-7 TRBV7-8 CASSSGQGKMSEQYF TGTGCCAGCAGCTCGGGACAGGGGAAGATGAGCGAGCAGTACTTC
- - TRBJ2-5 TRBV5-1 CASSPDRYGTQYF TGCGCCAGCAGTCCTGATAGGTACGGGACCCAGTACTTC
- - TRBJ1-3 TRBV4-2 CASSQERGSGNTIYF TGTGCCAGCAGCCAAGAGCGGGGCTCTGGAAACACCATATATTTT
- TRBD1 TRBJ2-1 TRBV5-6 CASSSGTGTYNEQFF TGTGCCAGCAGCTCCGGGACAGGGACATACAATGAGCAGTTCTTC
- TRBD1 TRBJ1-2 TRBV29-1 CSGGQGLEAF TGCAGCGGGGGACAGGGGTTAGAGGCCTTC
- - TRBJ1-1 TRBV6-5 CASSQPGRNTEAFF TGTGCCAGCAGTCAGCCCGGCCGGAACACTGAAGCTTTCTTT
- - TRBJ2-1 TRBV6-5 CASSYSNPGGYEQFF TGTGCCAGCAGTTACTCGAACCCGGGTGGGTATGAGCAGTTCTTC
- - TRBJ2-7 TRBV30 CAWAVEARREQYF TGTGCCTGGGCAGTGGAGGCCCGGCGCGAGCAGTACTTC
- - TRBJ2-7 TRBV19 CASSIGGGSYEQYF TGTGCCAGTAGTATAGGGGGGGGCAGCTACGAGCAGTACTTC
- - TRBJ1-2 TRBV4-2 CASSQVPVSDRDYGYTF TGTGCCAGCAGCCAAGTTCCCGTCTCCGACCGGGACTATGGCTACACCTTC
- - TRBJ2-5 TRBV27 CASTPRSQETQYF TGTGCCAGCACCCCCCGCAGTCAAGAGACCCAGTACTTC
- - TRBJ1-1 TRBV15 CATSTGMNTEAFF TGTGCCACCAGCACCGGGATGAACACTGAAGCTTTCTTT
once - TRBJ2-5 TRBV11-2 CASSPSWEETQYF TGTGCCAGCAGCCCAAGTTGGGAAGAGACCCAGTACTTC
- TRBD1 TRBJ2-3 TRBV5-6 CASSVRDRGNTQYF TGTGCCAGCAGCGTCCGGGACAGGGGGAATACGCAGTATTTT
once - TRBJ1-1 TRBV28 CASSLKRDTLDTEAFF TGTGCCAGCAGTTTAAAGCGGGACACCCTAGACACTGAAGCTTTCTTT
- TRBD2 TRBJ2-1 TRBV19 CASSTQTSSGAAYNEQFF TGTGCCAGTAGTACGCAGACATCTAGCGGGGCGGCCTACAATGAGCAGTTCTTC
- - TRBJ1-3 TRBV3-1/TRBV3-2 CASSQTWGEAGNTIYF TGTGCCAGCAGCCAGACTTGGGGGGAGGCTGGAAACACCATATATTTT
- - TRBJ2-2 TRBV5-5 CASSLIPGQNTGELFF TGTGCCAGCAGTTTGATACCGGGACAAAACACCGGGGAGCTGTTTTTT
- TRBD1 TRBJ2-1 TRBV5-1 CASSSSWTGGNEQFF TGCGCCAGCAGCTCCTCCTGGACAGGGGGTAATGAGCAGTTCTTC
- - TRBJ2-7 TRBV5-1 CASSLGRTYEQYF TGCGCCAGCAGCCTCGGACGGACCTACGAGCAGTACTTC
- - TRBJ2-4 TRBV6-5 CASNGGDIQYF TGTGCCAGCAATGGGGGAGACATTCAGTACTTC
- - TRBJ1-3 TRBV5-1 CASSRDGGLSGNTIYF TGCGCCAGCAGCCGAGACGGTGGGCTCTCTGGAAACACCATATATTTT
few - TRBJ1-2 TRBV6-1 CASSEDSTPYGYTF TGTGCCAGCAGTGAGGACTCAACCCCGTATGGCTACACCTTC
once - TRBJ2-1 TRBV11-2 CASSRPPGEKSYNEQFF TGTGCCAGCAGCCGTCCACCAGGGGAAAAATCCTACAATGAGCAGTTCTTC
- - TRBJ2-7 TRBV11-2 CASSLVGGGRSSYEQYF TGTGCCAGCAGCTTAGTAGGAGGGGGCCGAAGCTCCTACGAGCAGTACTTC
- TRBD2 TRBJ2-1 TRBV5-8 CASRGRGGSYNEQFF TGTGCCAGCAGGGGCCGGGGGGGCTCCTACAATGAGCAGTTCTTC
- - TRBJ1-1 TRBV7-2 CASSLLENTEAFF TGTGCCAGCAGCTTGCTAGAGAACACTGAAGCTTTCTTT